Each of the 13 T cell receptor delta chains below was sequenced from the same sample in a study of gamma-delta T cells after stem cell transplantation. TCRdb re-processed the RT-PCR reads via CATT. This table has some 10,000 delta-chain clones, 1.3% appearing once. The sequenced sample consisted of gamma-delta T cells. All receptors come from a human donor. It is not recorded whose cells these are; they may come from a transplant donor.

This clone was detected only a few times. This chain links TRDV2 with TRDJ1; 11 positions agree with TRDD3. V was pared by 5 bases and J by 0 bases, with 13 bases of the junction left unmatched. CDR1 GEAIGNYY and CDR2 EKD come from the germline V gene. This CDR3 is 18 amino acids long. The CDR3 DNA follows: TGTGCCTGTGGCTCCGTCAGTGGGGGATACGGGTACACCGATAAACTCATCTTT. Translated: CACGSVSGGYGYTDKLIF.

Within the sample, this clone is medium-sized. Other DNA sequences in this sample translate to the same CDR3. This chain joins TRDV2 and TRDJ1; 10 positions agree with TRDD3. The CDR3 extends over 14 amino acids. Per germline, CDR1 GEAIGNYY and CDR2 EKD. V was clipped by 2 bases and J by 2 bases; unmatched bases: 1. CDR3 bases: TGTGCCTGTGACAGACTGGGGGATACCGATAAACTCATCTTT. Translation gives CACDRLGDTDKLIF.

As regards this clone: A much bigger clone sits one base away, suggesting this may be a read error. Other DNA sequences of this sample code for an identical CDR3. The CDR3 sequence is CACDTLTGDTWDTRQMFF. Here the CDR3 DNA reads TGTGCCTGCGACACTCTCACGGGGGATACCTGGGACACCCGACAGATGTTTTTC. The chain carries TRDV2 and TRDJ3, with 8 bases lining up with TRDD3. Germline assignment: CDR1 GEAIGNYY and CDR2 EKD. This CDR3 is built from 18 residues.

Turning to this clone: TCRdb's protein, taken from a much larger clone, differs from this DNA's translation at residue 8, likely owing to a read error; the protein displayed comes from the DNA. Other DNA sequences in the same sample also yield this CDR3. The genes are TRDV2 and TRDJ1; unclear D gene. Germline V gene sequence: CDR1 GEAIGNYY, CDR2 EKD. The ends were cut back, 1 base at V and 0 bases at J, with 11 bases in the middle. The CDR3 consists of 15 residues. Here the CDR3 DNA reads TGTGCCTGTGACACGGTGGGAAGCTACACCGATAAACTCATCTTT. This translates into CACDTVGSYTDKLIF.

Regarding this clone: TCRdb records a much larger clone's protein for this DNA, with a difference at residue 4 that likely arises from a read error; the protein given is the translation of the DNA. The V gene is TRDV2, the J gene TRDJ1; 11 bases fit TRDD3. The CDR3 has 18 amino acids. Germline assignment: CDR1 GEAIGNYY and CDR2 EKD. The CDR3 DNA sequence: TGTGCCTGTGGCACCGTGATGGGGGATACGCGAAGGACCGATAAACTCATCTTT. The encoded protein is CACGTVMGDTRRTDKLIF.

As for this clone: This DNA's translation and the protein TCRdb lists, from a much larger clone, do not match at residue 14, likely due to a read error; the protein shown is translated from the DNA. This chain connects TRDV2 to TRDJ3; D is perhaps TRDD3 (5 bases). This CDR3 region has 16 residues. CDR1 and CDR2 (germline): GEAIGNYY, EKD. CDR3 protein: CACDTVLVADTRQIFF. The CDR3 DNA reads as TGTGCCTGTGACACCGTACTGGTTGCGGACACCCGACAGATATTTTTC.

The sample holds a few counts of this clone. A far larger clone differs by one base, so this is likely a read error. This sample includes further DNA sequences coding for the same CDR3. The J gene is TRDJ1, the V gene TRDV2; D not certain. The germline V and J ends were trimmed by 3 bases and 2 bases, with 21 bases remaining between them. The CDR3 is made up of 17 amino acids. Germline V gene lookup returns CDR1 GEAIGNYY and CDR2 EKD. The CDR3 nucleotides read TGTGCCTGTGACCCGATGAGCGGGCAACCGGGAACCGATAAACTCATCTTT. It is translated as CACDPMSGQPGTDKLIF.

Note on this clone: This probably arose from a read error, given a far larger clone one base away. Other DNA sequences from this sample encode an identical CDR3 as well. In DNA form, the CDR3 reads TGTGCCTGCGACACCCTACGGTCGAGCTCCTGGGACACCCGACAGATGTTTTTC. This sequence encodes CACDTLRSSSWDTRQMFF. The genes are TRDV2 and TRDJ3, with a weak D call TRDD2 (5 bases). The CDR3 extends over 18 amino acids. Germline CDR1 reads GEAIGNYY; CDR2 reads EKD.

This clone was counted only a few times. This clone may be a read error of a much larger clone one base away. This same CDR3 is encoded by further DNA sequences in the sample. The chain links TRDV2 to TRDJ1, with 9 nucleotides matching TRDD3. The CDR3 loop spans 15 amino acids. Germline lookup yields CDR1 GEAIGNYY and CDR2 EKD. CDR3 DNA sequence: TGTGCCTGTGAGACCTGGGGGATCCCCACCGACAAACTCATCTTT. Translated, it gives CACETWGIPTDKLIF.

This clone turned up a few times. A far bigger clonotype differs at one base, so this is likely a read error. This CDR3 is also generated by other DNA sequences in the sample. The chain couples TRDV2 to TRDJ1; 10 nucleotides agree with TRDD3. The CDR3 totals 18 residues. Per germline, CDR1 GEAIGNYY and CDR2 EKD. V lost 0 bases to trimming and J lost 9 bases; unmatched junction nucleotides: 18. The CDR3 loop is CACDTILRGPGDTEELIF. The CDR3 DNA sequence: TGTGCCTGTGACACCATCCTACGAGGTCCGGGGGATACGGAAGAACTCATCTTT.

This clone has a count of ten or more. The J gene is TRDJ1, the V gene TRDV2; 8 nucleotides match TRDD3. Trimming at V came to 3 bases and at J to 1 base, leaving 6 bases not matched to a gene. Per germline, CDR1 GEAIGNYY and CDR2 EKD. The CDR3 contains 15 residues. The CDR3 nucleotides are TGTGCCTGTGACCCGCTGGGGGACCTCACCGATAAACTCATCTTT. As protein: CACDPLGDLTDKLIF.

This clone was detected only a few times. Germline and junction disagree at one end, which may indicate a read error. This chain connects TRDV2 to TRDJ1; 13 nucleotides match TRDD3. Germline V gives CDR1 GEAIGNYY, CDR2 EKD. The CDR3 loop spans 20 amino acids. This CDR3 is CACDTVGLGDTREHTDKPIF. The CDR3 nucleotides are TGTGCCTGTGACACCGTCGGACTGGGGGATACGCGCGAGCACACCGATAAACCCATCTTT.

To note about this clone: The protein that TCRdb holds for this DNA derives from a much larger clone and differs from the translated DNA at residue 5, which likely indicates a read error; the protein shown here is translated from the DNA. This chain links TRDV2 with TRDJ1, with 10 bases lining up with TRDD3. The junction had 11 bases not matched to a gene; V was cut back by 2 bases and J by 0 bases. In germline, CDR1 is GEAIGNYY, CDR2 EKD. This CDR3 is built from 18 residues. Here the CDR3 reads CACDSLTNWGMYTDKLIF. CDR3 bases: TGTGCCTGTGACAGTCTGACAAACTGGGGGATGTACACCGATAAACTCATCTTT.